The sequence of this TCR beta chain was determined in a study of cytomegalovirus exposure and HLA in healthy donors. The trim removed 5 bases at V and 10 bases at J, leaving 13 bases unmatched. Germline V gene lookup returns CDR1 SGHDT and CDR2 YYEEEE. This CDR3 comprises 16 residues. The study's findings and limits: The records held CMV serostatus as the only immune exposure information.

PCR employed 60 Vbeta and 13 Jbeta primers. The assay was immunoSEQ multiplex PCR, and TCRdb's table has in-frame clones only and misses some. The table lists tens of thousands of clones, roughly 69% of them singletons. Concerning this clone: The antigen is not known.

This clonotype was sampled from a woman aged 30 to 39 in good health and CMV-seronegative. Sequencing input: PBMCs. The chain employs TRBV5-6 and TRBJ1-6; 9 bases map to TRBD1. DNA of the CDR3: TGTGCCAGCAGTCCAAATTACGGGACAGGGCACTCACCCCTCCACTTT. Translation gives CASSPNYGTGHSPLHF.